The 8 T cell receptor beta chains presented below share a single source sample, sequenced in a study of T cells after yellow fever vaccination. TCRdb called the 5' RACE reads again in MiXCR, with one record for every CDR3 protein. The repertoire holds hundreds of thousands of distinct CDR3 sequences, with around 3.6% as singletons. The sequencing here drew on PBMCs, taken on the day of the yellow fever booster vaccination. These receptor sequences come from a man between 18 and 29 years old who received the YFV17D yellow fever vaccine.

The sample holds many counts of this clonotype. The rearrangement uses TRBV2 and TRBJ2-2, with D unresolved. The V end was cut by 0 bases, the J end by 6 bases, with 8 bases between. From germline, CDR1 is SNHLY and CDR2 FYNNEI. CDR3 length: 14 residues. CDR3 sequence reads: CASSEAEASGELFF. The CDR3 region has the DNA TGTGCCAGCAGTGAAGCCGAGGCTTCCGGGGAGCTGTTTTTT.

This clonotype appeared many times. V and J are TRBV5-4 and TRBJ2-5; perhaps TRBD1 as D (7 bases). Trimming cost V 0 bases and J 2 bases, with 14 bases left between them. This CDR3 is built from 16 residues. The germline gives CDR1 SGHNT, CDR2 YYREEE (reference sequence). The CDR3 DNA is TGTGCCAGCAGCTTGGACAGGGGAGGATTACAAGAGACCCAGTACTTC. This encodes CASSLDRGGLQETQYF.

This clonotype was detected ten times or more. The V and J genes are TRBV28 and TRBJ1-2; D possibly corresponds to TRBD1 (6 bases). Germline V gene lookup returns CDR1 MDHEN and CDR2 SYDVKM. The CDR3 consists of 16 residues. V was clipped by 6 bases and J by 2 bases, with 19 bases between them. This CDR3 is CASRGGPGHSNYGYTF. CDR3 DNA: TGTGCCAGCAGGGGGGGTCCGGGACACTCAAACTATGGCTACACCTTC.

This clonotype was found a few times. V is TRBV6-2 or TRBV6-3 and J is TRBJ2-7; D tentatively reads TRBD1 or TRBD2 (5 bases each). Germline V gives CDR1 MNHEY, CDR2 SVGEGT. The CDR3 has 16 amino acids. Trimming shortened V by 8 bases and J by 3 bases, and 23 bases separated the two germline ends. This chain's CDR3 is CASFKAGAGLRYEQYF. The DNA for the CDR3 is TGTGCCAGCTTTAAAGCCGGGGCAGGCCTCCGCTACGAGCAGTACTTC.

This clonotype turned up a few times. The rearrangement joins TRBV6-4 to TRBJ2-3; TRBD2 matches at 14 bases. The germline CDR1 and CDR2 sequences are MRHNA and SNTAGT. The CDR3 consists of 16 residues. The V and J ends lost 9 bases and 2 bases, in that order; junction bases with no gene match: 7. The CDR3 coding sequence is TGTGCCAGTAAATCGACTAGCGGGGGGGACACAGATACGCAGTATTTT. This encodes CASKSTSGGDTDTQYF.

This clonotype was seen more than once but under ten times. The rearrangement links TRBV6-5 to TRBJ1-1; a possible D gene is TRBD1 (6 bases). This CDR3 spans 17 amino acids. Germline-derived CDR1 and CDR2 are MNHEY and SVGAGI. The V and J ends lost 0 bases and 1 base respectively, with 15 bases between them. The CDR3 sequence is CASSYSIVGTPNTEAFF. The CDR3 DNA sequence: TGTGCCAGCAGTTACTCGATTGTTGGGACACCGAACACTGAAGCTTTCTTT.

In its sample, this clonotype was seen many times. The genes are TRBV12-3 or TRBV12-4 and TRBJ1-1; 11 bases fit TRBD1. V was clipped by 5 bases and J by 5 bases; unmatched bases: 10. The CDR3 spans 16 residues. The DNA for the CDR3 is TGTGCCAGCAGTCCCGGACAGGGGGCCTCTATTACTGAAGCTTTCTTT. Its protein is CASSPGQGASITEAFF.

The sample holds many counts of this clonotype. The CDR3 DNA reads as TGTGCCAGCAGCTTAGCTAAGCGCCCCGCGGAGCAGTACGTC. Translating it yields CASSLAKRPAEQYV. The V and J genes are TRBV7-9 and TRBJ2-7; unclear D gene. Germline V gene sequence: CDR1 SEHNR, CDR2 FQNEAQ (reference sequence). The CDR3 has 14 amino acids. V was shortened by 0 bases and J by 7 bases, with 13 bases between the two germline ends.